This TCR beta chain was recovered during a study of T cell repertoires in cytomegalovirus infection. Study-level results: CMV-specific TCR beta clonotypes restricted by HLA-C were the ones dominating the ex vivo response. Summed frequency of shared TCR beta families picked out CMV carriers who also had the relevant HLA.

TCRdb itself ran the reads through MiXCR, one entry per CDR3 protein. The sample consists of about 920,000 distinct CDR3 sequences, around a third of them appearing once. The CDR3 has 14 amino acids. In germline, CDR1 is SGHAT, CDR2 FQNNGV. Trimming removed 0 bases from V and 3 bases from J, with 8 bases in between. Details on this clonotype: Its antigen is not identified.

The J gene is TRBJ1-2, the V gene TRBV11-2; D unclear. This clonotype originated in a human donor in good health (CMV status not recorded). Some clones in this sample may be carry-over from other donors' samples. Sequences were derived from cultured CD8+ T cells from PBMCs, sampled from culture after CMV antigen stimulation. This CDR3 reads CASSLDPDYYGYTF. CDR3 coding DNA: TGTGCCAGCAGCTTAGATCCGGATTACTATGGCTACACCTTC.